The T cell receptor beta chain described here comes from a study of cytomegalovirus exposure and HLA in healthy donors. Comment on this clone: Its target is unknown.

Overall study findings and caveats: A likely sequencing artifact accounted for one observed cluster of highly shared sequence variants. Earlier analysis looked at TCR beta V segments, and most were productive about 90% or about 30% of the time. Some V segments, including TRBV6-2 and TRBV6-3, were excluded as indistinguishable.

PCR employed 60 Vbeta and 13 Jbeta primers. TCRdb keeps only in-frame clones here, not all; method: immunoSEQ multiplex PCR. Here the sample spans tens of thousands of clones, roughly 80% being singletons. The V gene's germline CDR1 is SEHNR and CDR2 FQNEAQ (reference sequence). This CDR3 has 12 residues. V was trimmed by 1 base and J by 3 bases, leaving 4 bases between them. V and J are TRBV7-9 and TRBJ2-7, with D unclear. This receptor was taken from a man between 18 and 35 years old in good health and CMV-seronegative. The sample comprised PBMCs. CDR3 region: CASSLVVYEQYF. Here the CDR3 DNA reads TGTGCCAGCAGCTTAGTAGTCTACGAGCAGTACTTC.